What follows are 17 T cell receptor beta chains derived from one specimen sequenced in a study of graft-versus-host responses after intestinal transplantation. TCRdb's copy holds only in-frame clones and misses some; the assay was immunoSEQ multiplex PCR. This sample has about 120,000 clones, with about 93% found just once. Antigens for these TCRs are unknown. Here the sequenced sample was unstimulated CD4+ T cells sorted from spleen or lymph node cells, taken before intestinal transplant. Every receptor here comes from a human donor who received an intestinal transplant.

This sequence joins TRBV6-5 and TRBJ2-7; 7 positions match TRBD1. Per germline, CDR1 MNHEY and CDR2 SVGAGI. This CDR3 is built from 16 residues. Germline trimming cut 0 bases from V and 2 bases from J; bases unmatched to any gene: 7. CDR3 region: CASSYSRGRGTYEQYF. The CDR3 coding sequence is TGTGCCAGCAGTTACTCAAGGGGGCGCGGCACCTACGAGCAGTACTTC.

This clone was counted a single time. The chain has TRBV9 and TRBJ2-1; TRBD2 matches 11 bases. V shed 0 bases, J shed 10 bases, and the junction held 9 bases outside the gene matches. This CDR3 comprises 16 residues. Germline V gene lookup returns CDR1 SGDLS and CDR2 YYNGEE. The CDR3 DNA follows: TGTGCCAGCAGCGTAGGAGGACTAGCGGGTGGCAGGGAGCAGTTCTTC. Translating gives CASSVGGLAGGREQFF. Together with reference TRBV9 and TRBJ2-1, the CDR3 gives the full variable domain: DSGVTQTPKHLITATGQRVTLRCSPRSGDLSVYWYQQSLDQGLQFLIQYYNGEERAKGNILERFSAQQFPDLHSELNLSSLELGDSALYFCASSVGGLAGGREQFFGPGTRLTVL.

CDR3 in amino acids: CASSQERKAYEQYF. DNA of the CDR3: TGTGCCAGCAGCCAAGAGAGGAAAGCCTACGAGCAGTACTTC. V gene TRBV4-2 combines with J gene TRBJ2-7; no firm D call. This CDR3 comprises 14 residues. Germline values: CDR1 LGHNA, CDR2 YNFKEQ. Trimming took 0 bases from V and 2 from J, leaving 8 bases between them.

V is TRBV19 and J is TRBJ2-1; TRBD1 agrees at 8 bases. V was pared by 2 bases and J by 7 bases, with 10 bases of the junction left unmatched. The CDR3 sequence is 16 residues long. Germline V lookup: CDR1 LNHDA, CDR2 SQIVND (reference sequence). CDR3 in amino acids: CASSIKSGQVKNEQFF. The DNA of the CDR3 is TGTGCCAGTAGTATAAAGTCGGGACAGGTGAAGAATGAGCAGTTCTTC.

The chain links TRBV19 to TRBJ2-7; the D is unclear. The V gene's germline CDR1 is LNHDA and CDR2 SQIVND (reference sequence). The V end lost 2 bases, the J end lost 0 bases, and 11 bases lay between the germline ends. There are 15 residues in the CDR3. This CDR3 reads CASSIIEILSYEQYF. CDR3 DNA: TGTGCCAGTAGTATAATCGAGATCCTCTCCTACGAGCAGTACTTC.

The V gene is TRBV27, the J gene TRBJ2-3; 7 nucleotides match TRBD1. The V gene's germline CDR1 is MNHEY and CDR2 SMNVEV (reference sequence). The J segment lost 4 bases and the V segment lost 3 bases, leaving 4 bases of the junction unmatched. The CDR3 runs to 14 residues. The chain's CDR3 is CASSFRGSSDTQYF. CDR3 in DNA: TGTGCCAGCAGTTTCAGGGGGTCGTCAGATACGCAGTATTTT.

The V call is TRBV28, the J call TRBJ2-7; TRBD1 is a possible D gene (6 bases). The germline gives CDR1 MDHEN, CDR2 SYDVKM. V gave up 6 bases and J gave up 3 bases, with 18 bases separating them. The CDR3 consists of 15 residues. The CDR3 bases are TGTGCCAGCAGCCCTCCTGGGGGCGCGGGCTACGAGCAGTACTTC. Amino acids: CASSPPGGAGYEQYF.

The V call is TRBV10-1, the J call TRBJ2-3; 9 bases map to TRBD2. Germline CDR1 reads WNHNN; CDR2 reads SYGVQD (reference sequence). The CDR3 length is 15 residues. Trimming cost V 7 bases and J 5 bases; bases outside gene matches: 10. The CDR3 DNA reads TGCGCCAGCACCTTGGCTAGCGGGAATTTAGATACGCAGTATTTT. Its protein is CASTLASGNLDTQYF.

This clone was observed a single time. The rearrangement uses TRBV10-3 and TRBJ2-1; no firm D call. Trimming took 7 bases from V and 8 from J, leaving 9 bases between them. CDR3 length: 11 residues. CDR1 and CDR2 from the germline V gene are ENHRY and SYGVKD. CDR3 protein: CAIKRDDEQFF. The CDR3 nucleotides are TGTGCCATCAAACGCGACGATGAGCAGTTCTTC.

This chain uses TRBV6-5 with TRBJ2-7; D perhaps matches TRBD2 (5 bases). This CDR3 contains 14 residues. The germline gives CDR1 MNHEY, CDR2 SVGAGI. Trimming took off 2 bases at V and 4 bases at J, with 12 bases between the two ends. The CDR3 DNA follows: TGTGCCAGCAGTTACACCGGGGTGTTTTACGAGCAGTACTTC. Its translation: CASSYTGVFYEQYF.

This clone appeared once. The chain links TRBV5-3 to TRBJ2-2; D call uncertain. TRBV5-3 is reported as an ORF; its role is uncertain. Trimming pared 4 bases from V and 3 bases from J, leaving 19 bases between. CDR3 length equals 17 residues. DNA of the CDR3: TGTGCCAGAAGCCACCGGGCCCGAACCCCGGACACCGGGGAGCTGTTTTTT. It codes for CARSHRARTPDTGELFF.

V usage is TRBV27 and J usage is TRBJ1-4; TRBD1 aligns across 7 bases. The CDR3 is 15 residues long. With V trimmed by 3 bases and J by 4 bases, 5 bases remained unmatched. The V gene's germline CDR1 is MNHEY and CDR2 SMNVEV (reference sequence). The CDR3 loop is CASSFDRVGNEKLFF. The CDR3 nucleotides read TGTGCCAGCAGTTTCGACAGGGTTGGTAATGAAAAACTGTTTTTT.

The J gene is TRBJ1-5, the V gene TRBV5-1, with 9 bases that match TRBD1. The CDR3 runs 16 residues. The ends lost 4 bases at V and 2 bases at J; junction bases unmatched: 7. CDR1 and CDR2 from the germline V gene are SGHRS and YFSETQ. The CDR3 reads CASSPDRGGGNQPQHF. DNA for the CDR3: TGCGCCAGCAGCCCGGACAGGGGAGGAGGCAATCAGCCCCAGCATTTT.

In the case of this clone: This sample includes further DNA sequences coding for the same CDR3. The chain combines TRBV18 with TRBJ2-7, with 11 bases that match TRBD2. Germline values: CDR1 KGHSH, CDR2 LQKENI. This CDR3 region has 16 residues. V was pared by 1 base and J by 4 bases, with 6 bases of the junction left unmatched. For the CDR3, the DNA is TGTGCCAGCTCACCACGTAGCGGGGGGGCTGTGTACGAGCAGTACTTC. Residues: CASSPRSGGAVYEQYF. The full variable domain, its missing parts supplied by reference TRBV18 and TRBJ2-7, is NAGVMQNPRHLVRRRGQEARLRCSPMKGHSHVYWYRQLPEEGLKFMVYLQKENIIDESGMPKERFSAEFPKEGPSILRIQQVVRGDSAAYFCASSPRSGGAVYEQYFGPGTRLTVT.

The J gene is TRBJ1-1, the V gene TRBV5-1; the match to TRBD1 covers 8 bases. The CDR3 runs 12 residues. Germline V gene data show CDR1 as SGHRS and CDR2 as YFSETQ. V shed 2 bases, J shed 11 bases, and the junction held 5 bases outside the gene matches. The CDR3 sequence: CASSFGQGEAFF. The CDR3 nucleotides read TGCGCCAGCAGCTTCGGACAGGGAGAGGCTTTCTTT.

The chain carries TRBV7-8 and TRBJ1-5; D unclear. From germline, CDR1 is SGHVS and CDR2 FQNEAQ. The CDR3 length is 15 residues. V shed 5 bases and J shed 3 bases, with 14 bases lying between them. The CDR3 spells CASSTRQKPNQPQHF. CDR3 DNA: TGTGCCAGCAGCACCCGACAAAAGCCCAATCAGCCCCAGCATTTT.

The J gene is TRBJ2-7, the V gene TRBV28; D is tentatively TRBD1 or TRBD2 (5 bases each). CDR1 and CDR2 from the germline V gene are MDHEN and SYDVKM. This CDR3 comprises 17 residues. Trimming took off 5 bases at V and 0 bases at J, with 20 bases between the two ends. CDR3 amino acids: CASSGPGWGSSSYEQYF. DNA of the CDR3: TGTGCCAGCAGTGGGCCGGGTTGGGGGTCCAGCTCCTACGAGCAGTACTTC.